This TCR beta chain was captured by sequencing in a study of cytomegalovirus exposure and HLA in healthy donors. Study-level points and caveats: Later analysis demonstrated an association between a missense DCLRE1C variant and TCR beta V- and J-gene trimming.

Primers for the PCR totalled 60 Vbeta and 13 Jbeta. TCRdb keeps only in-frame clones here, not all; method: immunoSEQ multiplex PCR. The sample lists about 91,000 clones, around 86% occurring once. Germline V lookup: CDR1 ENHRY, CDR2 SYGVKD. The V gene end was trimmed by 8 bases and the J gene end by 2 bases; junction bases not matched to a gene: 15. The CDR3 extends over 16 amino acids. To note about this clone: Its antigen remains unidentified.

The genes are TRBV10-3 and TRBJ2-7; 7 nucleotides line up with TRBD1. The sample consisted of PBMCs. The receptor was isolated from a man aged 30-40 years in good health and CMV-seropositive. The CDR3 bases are TGTGCCATCCGGGACCAGACGGGACAGAGAGCCTACGAGCAGTACTTC. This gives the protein CAIRDQTGQRAYEQYF.